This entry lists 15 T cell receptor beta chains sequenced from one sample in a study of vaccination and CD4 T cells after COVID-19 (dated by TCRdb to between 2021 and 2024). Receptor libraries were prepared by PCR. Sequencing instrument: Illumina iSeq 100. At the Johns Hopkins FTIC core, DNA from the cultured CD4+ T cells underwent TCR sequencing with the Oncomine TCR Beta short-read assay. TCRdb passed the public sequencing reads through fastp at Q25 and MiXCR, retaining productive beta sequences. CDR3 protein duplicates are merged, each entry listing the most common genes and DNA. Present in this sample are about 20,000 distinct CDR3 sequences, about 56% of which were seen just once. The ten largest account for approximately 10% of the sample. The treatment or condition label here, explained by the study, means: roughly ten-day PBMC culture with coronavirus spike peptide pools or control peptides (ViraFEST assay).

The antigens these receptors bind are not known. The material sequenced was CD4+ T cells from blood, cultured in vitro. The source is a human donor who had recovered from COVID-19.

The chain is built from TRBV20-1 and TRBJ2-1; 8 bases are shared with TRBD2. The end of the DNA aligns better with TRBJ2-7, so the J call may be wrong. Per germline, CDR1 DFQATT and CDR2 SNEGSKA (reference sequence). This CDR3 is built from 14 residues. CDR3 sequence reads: CSASGAGGFDEQYF. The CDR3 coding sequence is TGCAGTGCTAGTGGGGCGGGGGGCTTCGACGAGCAGTACTTC.

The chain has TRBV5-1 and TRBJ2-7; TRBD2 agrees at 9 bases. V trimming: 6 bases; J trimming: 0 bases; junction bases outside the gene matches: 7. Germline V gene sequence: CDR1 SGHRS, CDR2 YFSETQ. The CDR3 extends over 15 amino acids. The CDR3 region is CASKFGGGDSYEQYF. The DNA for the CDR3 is TGCGCCAGCAAGTTCGGCGGGGGGGACTCCTACGAGCAGTACTTC.

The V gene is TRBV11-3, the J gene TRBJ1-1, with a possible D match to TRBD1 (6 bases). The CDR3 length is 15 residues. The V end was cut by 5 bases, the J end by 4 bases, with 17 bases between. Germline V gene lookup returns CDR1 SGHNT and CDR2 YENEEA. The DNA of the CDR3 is TGTGCCAGCAGCCGGGACACCCGGTCGGGCACTGAAGCTTTCTTT. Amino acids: CASSRDTRSGTEAFF.

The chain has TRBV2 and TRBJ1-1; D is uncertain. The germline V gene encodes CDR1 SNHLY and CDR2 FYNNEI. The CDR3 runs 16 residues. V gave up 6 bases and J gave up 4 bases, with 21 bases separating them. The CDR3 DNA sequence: TGTGCCAGCAGCCCCGGACCCGCATCGGGAAGCACTGAAGCTTTCTTT. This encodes CASSPGPASGSTEAFF.

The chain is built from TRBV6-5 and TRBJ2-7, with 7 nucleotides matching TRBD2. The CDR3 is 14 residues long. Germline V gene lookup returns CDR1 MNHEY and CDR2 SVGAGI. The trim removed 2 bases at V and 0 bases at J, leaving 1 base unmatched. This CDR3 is CASSYERDSYEQYF. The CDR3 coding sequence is TGTGCCAGCAGTTACGAGCGGGACTCCTACGAGCAGTACTTC.

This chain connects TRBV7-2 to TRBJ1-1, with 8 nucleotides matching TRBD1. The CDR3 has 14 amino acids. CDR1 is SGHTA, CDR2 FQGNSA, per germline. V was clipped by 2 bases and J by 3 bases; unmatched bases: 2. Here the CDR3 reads CASSLPGGDTEAFF. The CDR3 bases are TGTGCCAGCAGCTTACCAGGGGGCGACACTGAAGCTTTCTTT. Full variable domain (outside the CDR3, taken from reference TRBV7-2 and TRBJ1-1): GAGVSQSPSNKVTEKGKDVELRCDPISGHTALYWYRQSLGQGLEFLIYFQGNSAPDKSGLPSDRFSAERTGGSVSTLTIQRTQQEDSAVYLCASSLPGGDTEAFFGQGTRLTVV.

The CDR3 sequence: CASSYDLTSSYEQYF. The DNA for the CDR3 is TGTGCCAGCAGTTACGATTTGACCAGCTCCTACGAGCAGTACTTC. The chain combines TRBV6-5 with TRBJ2-7; unclear D gene. The CDR3 loop spans 15 amino acids. Trimming shortened V by 2 bases and J by 0 bases, and 11 bases separated the two germline ends. In germline, CDR1 is MNHEY, CDR2 SVGAGI.

This CDR3 reads CSAGNRGYSNQPQHF. DNA for the CDR3: TGCAGTGCTGGAAACCGGGGTTATAGCAATCAGCCCCAGCATTTT. This sequence joins TRBV20-1 and TRBJ1-5; D uncertain. V was trimmed by 5 bases and J by 0 bases, leaving 14 bases between them. The CDR3 spans 15 residues. The V gene's germline CDR1 is DFQATT and CDR2 SNEGSKA (reference sequence).

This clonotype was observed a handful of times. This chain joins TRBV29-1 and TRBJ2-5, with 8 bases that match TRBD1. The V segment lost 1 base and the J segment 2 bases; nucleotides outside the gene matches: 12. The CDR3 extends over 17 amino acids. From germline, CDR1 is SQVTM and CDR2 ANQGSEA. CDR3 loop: CSVEVGTGFYGQETQYF. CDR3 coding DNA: TGCAGCGTTGAAGTTGGGACAGGCTTTTACGGTCAAGAGACCCAGTACTTC.

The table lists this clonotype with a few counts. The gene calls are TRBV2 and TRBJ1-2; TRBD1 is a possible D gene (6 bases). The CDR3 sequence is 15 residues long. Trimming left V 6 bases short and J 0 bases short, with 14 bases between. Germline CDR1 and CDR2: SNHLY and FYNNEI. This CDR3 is CASRPRGDANYGYTF. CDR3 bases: TGTGCCAGCAGACCCAGGGGAGACGCTAACTATGGCTACACCTTC.

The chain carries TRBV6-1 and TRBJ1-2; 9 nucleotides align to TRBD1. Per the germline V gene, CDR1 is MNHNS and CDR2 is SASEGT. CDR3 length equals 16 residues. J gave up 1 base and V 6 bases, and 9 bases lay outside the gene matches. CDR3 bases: TGTGCCAGCAGACCAGGACAGGGGATCTATAACTATGGCTACACCTTC. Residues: CASRPGQGIYNYGYTF.

The CDR3 nucleotides read TGCAGTGCCGTCCCTAGCGGGAGATCTAATACGCAGTATTTT. Its translation: CSAVPSGRSNTQYF. The V and J genes are TRBV20-1 and TRBJ2-3; 10 nucleotides match TRBD2. The germline gives CDR1 DFQATT, CDR2 SNEGSKA (reference sequence). V was clipped by 6 bases and J by 7 bases; unmatched bases: 10. This CDR3 comprises 14 residues.

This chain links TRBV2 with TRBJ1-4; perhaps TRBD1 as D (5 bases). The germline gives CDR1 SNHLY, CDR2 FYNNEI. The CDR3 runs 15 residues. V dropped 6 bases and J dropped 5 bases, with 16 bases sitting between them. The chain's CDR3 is CASSPSGISNEKLFF. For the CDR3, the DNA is TGTGCCAGCAGCCCCTCAGGGATTTCGAATGAAAAACTGTTTTTT.

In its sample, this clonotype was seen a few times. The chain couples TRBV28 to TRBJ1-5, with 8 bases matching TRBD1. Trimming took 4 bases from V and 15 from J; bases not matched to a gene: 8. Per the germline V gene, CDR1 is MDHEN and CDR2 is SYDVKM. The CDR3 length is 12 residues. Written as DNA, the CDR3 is TGTGCCAGCAGTTCGAGCAGGGGGCGATGGCATTTT. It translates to CASSSSRGRWHF.

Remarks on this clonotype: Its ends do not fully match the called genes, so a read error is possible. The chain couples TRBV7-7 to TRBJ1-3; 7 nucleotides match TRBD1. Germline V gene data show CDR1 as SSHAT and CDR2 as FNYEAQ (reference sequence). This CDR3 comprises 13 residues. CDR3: CASSPGQGNTIYF. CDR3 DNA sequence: TGTGCTAGCAGCCCGGGACAGGGAAACACCATATATTTT.